One T cell receptor beta chain is described in this entry. Which antigen it targets is not known. Base-call qualities are not available, and no considerably larger clone is one nucleotide away. From its cysteine to its phenylalanine, the CDR3 spans 16 amino acids. The DNA shown is the 48-base CDR3, in frame from base 1. The germline V gene (reference sequence) gives CDR1 as MNHEY and CDR2 as SMNVEV. Trimming costs V 6 bases and J 0 bases, and their ends lie 15 bases apart. This sample is drawn from a study of OX40 agonist ivuxolimab in advanced cancers. For context, the study as a whole: Ivuxolimab was a fully human IgG2 agonistic monoclonal antibody targeting the costimulatory receptor OX40 (CD134). Intravenous ivuxolimab was administered to patients every 2 weeks at six dose levels: 0.01, 0.1, 0.3, 1.5, 3 and 10 mg/kg. Among the approximately 50 dose-escalation patients, around 20 had hepatocellular carcinoma, roughly 15 melanoma, 9 renal cell carcinoma and 9 head and neck cancer. In the dose-escalation cohort, 82.7% of patients were male, and the mean age was approximately 55 years, with a range of about 23 to 85. Patients were allowed to have had prior anti-PD-1, anti-PD-L1 or anti-CTLA-4 therapy, and 30% to 40% of the dose-escalation patients had previously received checkpoint inhibitors. Partial responses were achieved by three dose-escalation patients, of whom one had hepatocellular carcinoma and two had cutaneous melanoma. The point of sequencing TCRbeta in the periphery was to test whether ivuxolimab changed TCR sequence diversity and drove clonal T-cell expansion. The monotherapy dose-escalation portion (N of about 50 patients) of the phase I ivuxolimab trial is reported in the paper. Points the paper makes about the study in general: In the 0.1-3.0 mg/kg groups, partial responders had among the lowest normalized peripheral clonal expansion, particularly in CD8+ T cells. Low levels of normalized T-cell clonal expansion were also seen in some patients who did not respond. The antigen specificity of the clonally expanded peripheral T cells was not determined. At doses of 0.1 to 3.0 mg/kg, clonal expansion of both CD4+ and CD8+ blood T cells was observed from baseline to week 6. After ivuxolimab, CD8+ T cells had more expanded clones than CD4+ T cells on average.

Patients with autoimmune disease history or receiving systemic immunosuppression were excluded from the trial. Peripheral blood for TCR sequencing was collected from all dose cohorts at baseline, on cycle 4 day 1, and on cycle 7 day 1. The samples were taken from a phase I, first-in-human, multicenter, open-label dose-escalation trial of ivuxolimab. Adults with locally advanced or metastatic melanoma, renal cell, hepatocellular, or head and neck squamous cell carcinoma were enrolled in the trial. Before TCR sequencing, CD4+ and CD8+ T cells were separately sorted from peripheral blood. Genomic DNA was extracted from sorted cells for sequencing of the TCRbeta CDR3 region. TCRbeta CDR3 regions were sequenced using the immunoSEQ Assay. Imported from immuneACCESS, the table was reduced by TCRdb to in-frame sequences with V and J called. These copies leave out some clones; in studies compared against another copy, an unresolved V gene accounts for under half, and the cause of the remainder is not known. This sample comprises tens of thousands of clones, 92% of them detected only once. The biggest ten clones account for over 8.5% of the sample.

This clonotype originated in an adult with an advanced solid tumor such as melanoma, head and neck, liver or kidney cancer. The sample here was CD4+ or CD8+ T cells sorted from blood, taken in a trial of the OX40 agonist ivuxolimab. The sequence links TRBV27 to TRBJ1-3; the D gene is perhaps TRBD1, on 5 matching bases. The encoded CDR3 is CASRPGPPASGNTIYF. The nucleotides are TGTGCCAGCAGGCCGGGGCCCCCGGCCTCTGGAAACACCATATATTTT.